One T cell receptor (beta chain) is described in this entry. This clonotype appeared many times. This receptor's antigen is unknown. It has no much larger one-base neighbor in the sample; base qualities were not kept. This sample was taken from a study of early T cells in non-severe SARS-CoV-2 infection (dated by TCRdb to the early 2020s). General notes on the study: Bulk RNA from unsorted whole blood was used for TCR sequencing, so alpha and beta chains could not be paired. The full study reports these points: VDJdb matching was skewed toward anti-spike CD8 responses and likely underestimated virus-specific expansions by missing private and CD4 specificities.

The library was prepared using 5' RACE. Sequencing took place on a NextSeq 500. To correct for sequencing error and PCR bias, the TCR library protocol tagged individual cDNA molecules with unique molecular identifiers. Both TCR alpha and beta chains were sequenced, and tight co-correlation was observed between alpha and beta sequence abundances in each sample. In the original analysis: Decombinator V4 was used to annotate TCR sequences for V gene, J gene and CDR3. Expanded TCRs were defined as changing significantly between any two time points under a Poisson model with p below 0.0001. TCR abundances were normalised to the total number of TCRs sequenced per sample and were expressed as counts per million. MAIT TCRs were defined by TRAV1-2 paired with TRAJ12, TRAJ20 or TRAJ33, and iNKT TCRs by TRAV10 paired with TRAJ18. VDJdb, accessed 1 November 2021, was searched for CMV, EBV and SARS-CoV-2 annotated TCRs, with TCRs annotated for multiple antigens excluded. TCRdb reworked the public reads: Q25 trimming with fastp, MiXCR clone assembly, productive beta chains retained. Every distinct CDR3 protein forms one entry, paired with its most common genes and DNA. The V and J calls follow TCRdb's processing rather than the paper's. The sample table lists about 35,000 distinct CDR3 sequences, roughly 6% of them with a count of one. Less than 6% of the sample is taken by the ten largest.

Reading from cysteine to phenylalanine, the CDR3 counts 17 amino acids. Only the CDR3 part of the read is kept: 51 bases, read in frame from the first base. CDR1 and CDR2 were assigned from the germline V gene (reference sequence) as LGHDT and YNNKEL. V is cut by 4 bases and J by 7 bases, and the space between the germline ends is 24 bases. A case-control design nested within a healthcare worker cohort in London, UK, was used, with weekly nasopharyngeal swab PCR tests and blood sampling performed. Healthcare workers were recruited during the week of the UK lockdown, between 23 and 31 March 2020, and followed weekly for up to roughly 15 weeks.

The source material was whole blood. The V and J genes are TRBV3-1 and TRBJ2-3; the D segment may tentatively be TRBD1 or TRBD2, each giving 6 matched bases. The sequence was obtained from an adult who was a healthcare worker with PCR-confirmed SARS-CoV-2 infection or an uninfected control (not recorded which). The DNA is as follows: TGTGCCAGCAGCCGACCACCCGGAGGTGGGGGGCGATATACGCAGTATTTT. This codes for CASSRPPGGGGRYTQYF.